The 21 T cell receptor beta chains presented below share a single source sample, sequenced in a study of blood T cell repertoires in COVID-19. Data came from immunoSEQ multiplex PCR; TCRdb stores just in-frame clones and leaves some out. In the table there are some 120,000 clones, 85% of which are singletons. Material for sequencing was peripheral blood. The receptor set was obtained from a woman older than 75 with acute or convalescent COVID-19.

The chain joins TRBV4-2 to TRBJ2-1, with 7 bases that match TRBD1. The CDR3 runs 15 residues. The trim removed 0 bases at V and 7 bases at J, leaving 6 bases unmatched. Germline V CDR1 and CDR2: LGHNA, YNFKEQ. The CDR3 DNA is TGTGCCAGCAGCCAAGATTACAGCAGGGGGAATGAGCAGTTCTTC. It codes for CASSQDYSRGNEQFF.

The chain carries TRBV13 and TRBJ2-2, with TRBD1 identical over 9 bases. V shed 4 bases, J shed 3 bases, and the junction held 9 bases outside the gene matches. The CDR3 covers 17 residues. CDR1 PRHDT and CDR2 FYEKMQ come from the germline V gene (reference sequence). The CDR3: CASSYRPNRGHTGELFF. Here the CDR3 DNA reads TGTGCCAGCAGCTACCGACCTAACAGGGGGCACACCGGGGAGCTGTTTTTT.

The chain uses TRBV5-1 and TRBJ1-6, with D tentatively TRBD1 (6 bases). Germline V lookup: CDR1 SGHRS, CDR2 YFSETQ. The CDR3 spans 14 residues. Deletions cut 5 bases from V and 10 bases from J, with 16 bases between. CDR3 in amino acids: CASRAGVGVSPLHF. The CDR3 DNA is TGCGCCAGCAGAGCAGGGGTTGGTGTGTCACCCCTCCACTTT.

The genes are TRBV2 and TRBJ1-1; D unclear. The CDR3 is made up of 14 amino acids. Trimming took off 8 bases at V and 7 bases at J, with 20 bases between the two ends. Germline V gene lookup returns CDR1 SNHLY and CDR2 FYNNEI. The DNA of the CDR3 is TGTGCCAGCGCCGCAACTGCGGGTGGGGTTGAAGCTTTCTTT. It codes for CASAATAGGVEAFF.

The genes are TRBV9 and TRBJ1-1, with D maybe TRBD1 (5 bases). The CDR3 runs 14 residues. The V gene lost 1 base and the J gene lost 1 base, with 8 bases spanning the gap. Germline-derived CDR1 and CDR2 are SGDLS and YYNGEE. The CDR3 DNA reads TGTGCCAGCAGCGTACAGGGTTCGAACACTGAAGCTTTCTTT. This encodes CASSVQGSNTEAFF.

The chain joins TRBV6-5 to TRBJ1-2; TRBD1 aligns across 7 bases. Trimming cost V 3 bases and J 4 bases; bases outside gene matches: 5. This CDR3 has 14 residues. Germline CDR1 MNHEY, CDR2 SVGAGI. CDR3 DNA: TGTGCCAGCAGTTATGGACAGGCGATCTATGGCTACACCTTC. Translated: CASSYGQAIYGYTF.

The rearrangement links TRBV5-1 to TRBJ1-1; TRBD1 aligns across 8 bases. This CDR3 region has 17 residues. Per germline, CDR1 SGHRS and CDR2 YFSETQ. J was trimmed by 8 bases and V by 2 bases; bases with no gene match: 17. CDR3 in DNA: TGCGCCAGCAGCTTCACAGGGGGGTCCGCCTACTTGAGCGAAGCTTTCTTT. It codes for CASSFTGGSAYLSEAFF. Based on the CDR3 plus reference TRBV5-1 and TRBJ1-1, the full variable domain is KAGVTQTPRYLIKTRGQQVTLSCSPISGHRSVSWYQQTPGQGLQFLFEYFSETQRNKGNFPGRFSGRQFSNSRSEMNVSTLELGDSALYLCASSFTGGSAYLSEAFFGQGTRLTVV.

The chain joins TRBV15 to TRBJ1-1; the match to TRBD1 covers 7 bases. Per the germline V gene, CDR1 is LNHNV and CDR2 is YYDKDF (reference sequence). CDR3 length equals 17 residues. With 1 base clipped from V and 3 bases from J, the junction kept 11 bases outside the gene matches. The CDR3: CATSRGPLRQGHTEAFF. The CDR3 DNA reads TGTGCCACCAGCAGAGGTCCCCTACGACAGGGACACACTGAAGCTTTCTTT. Looking up the rest from reference TRBV15 and TRBJ1-1 gives the full variable domain: DAMVIQNPRYQVTQFGKPVTLSCSQTLNHNVMYWYQQKSSQAPKLLFHYYDKDFNNEADTPDNFQSRRPNTSFCFLDIRSPGLGDTAMYLCATSRGPLRQGHTEAFFGQGTRLTVV.

The gene calls are TRBV5-6 and TRBJ1-1; TRBD1 might be the D (6 bases). CDR1 is SGHDT and CDR2 is YYEEEE in the germline V gene. V was clipped by 6 bases and J by 2 bases, with 14 bases between them. The CDR3 runs 14 residues. CDR3 sequence (DNA): TGTGCCAGCACCTATGGGACACTCAACACTGAAGCTTTCTTT. Translation gives CASTYGTLNTEAFF.

V usage is TRBV19 and J usage is TRBJ1-2; 9 bases map to TRBD1. V shed 5 bases and J 3 bases; nucleotides not matched to a gene: 7. This CDR3 region has 15 residues. Germline V gives CDR1 LNHDA, CDR2 SQIVND (reference sequence). The CDR3, as DNA: TGTGCCAGTAGTCAAGTAGACAGGGGGTACTATGGCTACACCTTC. It encodes CASSQVDRGYYGYTF.

This chain links TRBV6-5 with TRBJ1-4; D is unresolved. The CDR3 contains 14 residues. Trimming removed 7 bases at V and 0 bases at J, with 9 bases between. Germline V gene lookup returns CDR1 MNHEY and CDR2 SVGAGI. The CDR3 coding sequence is TGTGCCAGCATCATAGCTGCAACTAATGAAAAACTGTTTTTT. Residues: CASIIAATNEKLFF.

Points on this clone: This same CDR3 is encoded by further DNA sequences in the sample. The genes are TRBV27 and TRBJ1-2; TRBD1 matches 7 bases. CDR3 length: 13 amino acids. The V and J ends lost 6 bases and 2 bases, in that order; junction bases with no gene match: 3. The V gene's germline CDR1 is MNHEY and CDR2 SMNVEV (reference sequence). CDR3 protein: CASSPQGNYGYTF. CDR3 bases: TGTGCCAGCAGCCCACAGGGGAACTATGGCTACACCTTC.

DNA for the CDR3: TGTGCCAGCTCACGAGGACAGAAAGAGACCCAGTACTTC. Amino acids: CASSRGQKETQYF. The V gene is TRBV18, the J gene TRBJ2-5, with TRBD1 as a possible D gene (6 bases). V lost 4 bases, J lost 3 bases, and 9 bases lay in between. Per germline, CDR1 KGHSH and CDR2 LQKENI. CDR3 size: 13 residues. Looking up the rest from reference TRBV18 and TRBJ2-5 gives the full variable domain: NAGVMQNPRHLVRRRGQEARLRCSPMKGHSHVYWYRQLPEEGLKFMVYLQKENIIDESGMPKERFSAEFPKEGPSILRIQQVVRGDSAAYFCASSRGQKETQYFGPGTRLLVL.

The chain links TRBV9 to TRBJ2-7; D call uncertain. The V gene lost 0 bases and the J gene lost 7 bases, with 11 bases spanning the gap. This CDR3 contains 13 residues. Germline lookup yields CDR1 SGDLS and CDR2 YYNGEE. The CDR3 DNA sequence: TGTGCCAGCAGCGTAGGTTCGTCCGTGGAGCAGTACTTC. It translates to CASSVGSSVEQYF.

This clone was found a few times. The chain links TRBV7-8 to TRBJ1-1, with 9 bases matching TRBD1. The trim removed 4 bases at V and 5 bases at J, leaving 5 bases unmatched. The CDR3 sequence is 14 residues long. Germline lookup yields CDR1 SGHVS and CDR2 FQNEAQ. The CDR3 DNA follows: TGTGCCAGCAGCTGGGGACAGGGCGGGACTGAAGCTTTCTTT. It specifies CASSWGQGGTEAFF.

The gene calls are TRBV5-1 and TRBJ1-2; 9 nucleotides match TRBD1. The V segment lost 0 bases and the J segment 6 bases; nucleotides outside the gene matches: 12. CDR1 SGHRS and CDR2 YFSETQ come from the germline V gene. The CDR3 spans 17 residues. The CDR3 loop is CASSLDLAGQGSDGYTF. CDR3 nucleotide sequence: TGCGCCAGCAGCTTGGATCTTGCGGGACAGGGTTCCGATGGCTACACCTTC.

The V call is TRBV3-1 (or the pseudogene TRBV3-2), the J call TRBJ2-3; 10 nucleotides match TRBD2. CDR1 LGHDT and CDR2 YNNKEL come from the germline V gene (reference sequence). V lost 4 bases, J lost 1 base, and 2 bases stayed unmatched. This CDR3 has 15 residues. The DNA for the CDR3 is TGTGCCAGCAGCCTAGCGGGGGGACGCACAGATACGCAGTATTTT. This gives the protein CASSLAGGRTDTQYF.

V and J are TRBV5-6 and TRBJ2-2; unclear D gene. The germline V gene has CDR1 SGHDT and CDR2 YYEEEE. This CDR3 is 14 amino acids long. V was trimmed by 2 bases and J by 7 bases, leaving 12 bases between them. The DNA for the CDR3 is TGTGCCAGCAGCTTTATACGGGTTGGCGGGGAGCTGTTTTTT. Translating it yields CASSFIRVGGELFF. The variable domain in full, with the rest retrieved from reference TRBV5-6 and TRBJ2-2, is DAGVTQSPTHLIKTRGQQVTLRCSPKSGHDTVSWYQQALGQGPQFIFQYYEEEERQRGNFPDRFSGHQFPNYSSELNVNALLLGDSALYLCASSFIRVGGELFFGEGSRLTVL.

The genes are TRBV9 and TRBJ1-2; D uncertain. V dropped 0 bases and J dropped 2 bases, with 14 bases sitting between them. Germline lookup yields CDR1 SGDLS and CDR2 YYNGEE. CDR3 length: 16 residues. The CDR3 coding sequence is TGTGCCAGCAGCGTAGATGCAGGTTACTTAAACTATGGCTACACCTTC. As protein: CASSVDAGYLNYGYTF.

V and J are TRBV4-3 and TRBJ1-3; possible D gene TRBD1, 6 bases. Germline-derived CDR1 and CDR2 are LGHNA and YSLEER. The V end was cut by 0 bases, the J end by 4 bases, with 16 bases between. CDR3 size: 17 residues. The chain's CDR3 is CASSQEANRAGGNTIYF. The CDR3 DNA is TGCGCCAGCAGCCAAGAAGCGAACAGGGCTGGGGGAAACACCATATATTTT.

The CDR3 loop reads CATRLAPNTGELFF. The CDR3 region has the DNA TGCGCCACCAGACTAGCGCCGAACACCGGGGAGCTGTTTTTT. The V call is TRBV5-1, the J call TRBJ2-2; 8 positions match TRBD2. V shed 9 bases and J 0 bases; nucleotides not matched to a gene: 4. The CDR3 contains 14 residues. Germline CDR1 and CDR2: SGHRS and YFSETQ.